This T cell receptor (beta chain) was retrieved from a study of human T cells and chemical hapten exposure. The CDR3 consists of 15 residues. V was cut by 0 bases and J by 0 bases, with 9 bases left in between. Germline CDR1 and CDR2: SGHRS and YFSETQ. This clonotype was observed at least ten times. Blood, whole and unfractionated, served as the source for total RNA extraction. TCRdb reprocessed the 5' RACE reads with MiXCR, giving one entry per CDR3 protein. This sample has 110,000 to 150,000 distinct CDR3 sequences; 3.5% to 5% occur once, and the top ten carry more than 1.2%. The chain combines TRBV5-1 with TRBJ1-1, with D uncertain. The receptor was derived from a female donor in good health. CDR3 protein: CASSLDPTVNTEAFF. The CDR3 region has the DNA TGCGCCAGCAGCTTGGATCCTACAGTGAACACTGAAGCTTTCTTT.